This TCR beta chain comes out of a study of tumor-infiltrating lymphocytes in primary liver carcinoma. The overall study: Tumors measured about 4 to 11 cm and were stage T1-T3 N0M0. Samples gave roughly 3.65 to 8 million productive TCRbeta reads, similar across tissue types.

Per germline, CDR1 SGHNT and CDR2 YYREEE (reference sequence). The CDR3 runs 16 residues. With V trimmed by 4 bases and J by 3 bases, 6 bases remained unmatched. Starting from approximately 500 ng of total RNA, TCR beta cDNA was produced with a primer in the constant region. What produced the TCR beta libraries was three nested multiplex PCR rounds using slightly modified ARM-PCR. The first two PCR rounds used TRBV1-TRBV30 forward primers with a C-beta reverse primer, 10 to 11 cycles each. TCRdb reprocessed the multiplex PCR reads via MiXCR and lists one record per CDR3 protein. Of about 180,000 distinct CDR3 sequences listed, roughly three fifths were seen once; the top ten hold approximately 70%. The source of the blood RNA was unsorted whole blood, and germline DNA was extracted as well.

The TCR comes from a man aged 40-55 years with primary liver carcinoma and hepatitis B virus infection. The gene calls are TRBV5-4 and TRBJ2-3, with 12 bases that match TRBD2. Sequencing used peripheral blood. The CDR3 DNA reads as TGTGCCAGCAGCACCAGACTAGCGGGAGAAACAGATACGCAGTATTTT. Translated: CASSTRLAGETDTQYF. Full variable domain (missing parts from reference TRBV5-4 and TRBJ2-3): ETGVTQSPTHLIKTRGQQVTLRCSSQSGHNTVSWYQQALGQGPQFIFQYYREEENGRGNFPPRFSGLQFPNYSSELNVNALELDDSALYLCASSTRLAGETDTQYFGPGTRLTVL.